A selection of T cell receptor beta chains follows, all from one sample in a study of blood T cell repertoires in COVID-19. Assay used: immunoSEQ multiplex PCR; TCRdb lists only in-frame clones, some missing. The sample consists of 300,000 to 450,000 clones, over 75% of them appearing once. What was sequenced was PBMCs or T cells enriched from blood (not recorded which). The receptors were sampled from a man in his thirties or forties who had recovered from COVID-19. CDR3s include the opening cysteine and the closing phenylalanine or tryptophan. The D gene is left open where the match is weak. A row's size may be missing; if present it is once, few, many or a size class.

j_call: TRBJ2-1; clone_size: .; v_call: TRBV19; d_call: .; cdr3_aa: CASSIGWATYNEQFF; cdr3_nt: TGTGCCAGTAGTATTGGTTGGGCAACCTACAATGAGCAGTTCTTC
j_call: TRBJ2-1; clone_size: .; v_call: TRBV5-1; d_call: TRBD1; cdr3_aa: CASSLGAGGRENEQFF; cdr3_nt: TGCGCCAGCAGCTTGGGAGCAGGGGGCCGTGAGAATGAGCAGTTCTTC
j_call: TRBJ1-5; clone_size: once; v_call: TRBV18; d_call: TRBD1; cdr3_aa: CASSSRPLASTGESNQPQHF; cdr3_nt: TGTGCCAGCTCATCAAGACCGCTCGCGTCGACAGGGGAAAGCAATCAGCCCCAGCATTTT
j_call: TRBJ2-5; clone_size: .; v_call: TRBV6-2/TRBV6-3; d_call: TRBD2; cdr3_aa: CASSYSLAGRETQYF; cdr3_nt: TGTGCCAGCAGTTACTCACTAGCGGGGCGGGAGACCCAGTACTTC
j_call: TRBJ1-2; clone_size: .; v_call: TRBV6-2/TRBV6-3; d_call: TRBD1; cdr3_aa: CASSTPGTGGNGYTF; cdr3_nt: TGTGCCAGCAGTACCCCCGGGACAGGGGGTAATGGCTACACCTTC
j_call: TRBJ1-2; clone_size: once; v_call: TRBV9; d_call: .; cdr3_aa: CASSSATSNYGYTF; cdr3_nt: TGTGCCAGCAGCTCCGCAACGAGCAACTATGGCTACACCTTC
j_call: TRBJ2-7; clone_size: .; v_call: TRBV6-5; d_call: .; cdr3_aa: CASSYSTSNEQYF; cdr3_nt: TGTGCCAGCAGTTACTCTACTAGCAACGAGCAGTACTTC
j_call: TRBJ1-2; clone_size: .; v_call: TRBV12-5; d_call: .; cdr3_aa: CASGLTDGYTF; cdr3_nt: TGTGCTAGTGGTTTGACGGATGGCTACACCTTC
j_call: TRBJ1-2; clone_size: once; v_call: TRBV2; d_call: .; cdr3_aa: CASSEGGMGGYTF; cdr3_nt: TGTGCCAGCAGCGAAGGAGGGATGGGCGGCTACACCTTC
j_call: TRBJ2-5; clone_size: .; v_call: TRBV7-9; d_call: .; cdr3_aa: CASSLGSGSHQETQYF; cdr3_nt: TGTGCCAGCAGCTTAGGTTCGGGGTCACACCAAGAGACCCAGTACTTC
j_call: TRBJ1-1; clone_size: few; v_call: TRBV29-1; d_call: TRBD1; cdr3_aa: CSVGWTGGAEAFF; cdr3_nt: TGCAGCGTTGGTTGGACAGGGGGCGCGGAAGCTTTCTTT
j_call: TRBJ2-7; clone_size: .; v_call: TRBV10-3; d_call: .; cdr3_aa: CAISGTNSYEQYF; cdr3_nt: TGTGCCATCAGTGGGACAAACTCCTACGAGCAGTACTTC
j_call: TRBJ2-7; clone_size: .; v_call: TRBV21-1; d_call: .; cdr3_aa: CASSKLRGGYEQYF; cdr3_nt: TGTGCCAGCAGCAAACTCCGGGGGGGCTACGAGCAGTACTTC
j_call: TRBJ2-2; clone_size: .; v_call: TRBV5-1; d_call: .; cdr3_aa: CASANGVGEFRPGELFF; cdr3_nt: TGCGCCAGCGCGAACGGGGTCGGGGAGTTTAGACCCGGGGAGCTGTTTTTT
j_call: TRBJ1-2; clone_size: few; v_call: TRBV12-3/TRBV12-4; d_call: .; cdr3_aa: CASSRIRDSAYTF; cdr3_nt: TGTGCCAGCAGCAGAATTCGCGACAGTGCTTACACCTTC
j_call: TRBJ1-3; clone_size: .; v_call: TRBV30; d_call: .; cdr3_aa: CAWNAGPQDTIYF; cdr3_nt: TGTGCCTGGAACGCAGGGCCGCAAGACACCATATATTTT
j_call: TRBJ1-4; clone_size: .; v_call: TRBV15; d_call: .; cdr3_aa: CATSRDLQGNEKLFF; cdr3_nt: TGTGCCACCAGCAGAGATCTTCAGGGTAATGAAAAACTGTTTTTT
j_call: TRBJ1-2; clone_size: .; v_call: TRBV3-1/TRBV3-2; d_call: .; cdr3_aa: CASSLRVFDGYTF; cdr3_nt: TGTGCCAGCAGCCTCAGGGTTTTCGATGGCTACACCTTC
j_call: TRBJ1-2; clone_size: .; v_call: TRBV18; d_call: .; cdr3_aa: CASSPFPDVTSGGYGYTF; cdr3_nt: TGTGCCAGCTCACCATTCCCCGATGTGACTAGTGGAGGCTATGGCTACACCTTC
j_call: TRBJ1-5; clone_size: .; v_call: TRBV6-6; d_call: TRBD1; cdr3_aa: CASSRNTGEPASNQPQHF; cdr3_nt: TGTGCCAGCAGTCGGAACACAGGGGAACCCGCCTCCAATCAGCCCCAGCATTTT
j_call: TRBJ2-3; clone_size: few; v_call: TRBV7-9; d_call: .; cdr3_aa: CASSSRDTQYF; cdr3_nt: TGTGCCAGCAGCTCGCGGGATACGCAGTATTTT
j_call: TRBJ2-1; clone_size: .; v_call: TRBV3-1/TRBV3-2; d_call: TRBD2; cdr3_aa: CASRLAGRYNEQFF; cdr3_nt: TGTGCCAGCAGGTTAGCGGGGAGGTACAATGAGCAGTTCTTC
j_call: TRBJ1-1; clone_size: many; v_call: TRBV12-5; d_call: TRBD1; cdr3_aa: CASAPQGANTEAFF; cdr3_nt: TGTGCTAGTGCCCCACAGGGGGCGAACACTGAAGCTTTCTTT
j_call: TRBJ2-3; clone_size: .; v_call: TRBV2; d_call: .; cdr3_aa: CASSGAGRDTQYF; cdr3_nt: TGTGCCAGCAGTGGGGCAGGGAGGGATACGCAGTATTTT
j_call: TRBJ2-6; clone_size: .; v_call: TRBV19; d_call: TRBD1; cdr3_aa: CATLPGGRNGANVLTF; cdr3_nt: TGTGCCACCCTCCCAGGGGGCAGAAATGGGGCCAACGTCCTGACTTTC
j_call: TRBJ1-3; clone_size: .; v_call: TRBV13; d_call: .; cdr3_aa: CASSLNGPGNTIYF; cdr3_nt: TGTGCCAGCAGCTTAAATGGGCCCGGAAACACCATATATTTT
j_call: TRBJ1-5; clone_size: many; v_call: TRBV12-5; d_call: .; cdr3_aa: CASGLQDFNQPQHF; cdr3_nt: TGTGCTAGTGGTTTGCAGGACTTTAATCAGCCCCAGCATTTT
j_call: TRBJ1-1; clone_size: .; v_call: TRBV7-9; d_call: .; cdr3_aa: CASSRDMRNTEAFF; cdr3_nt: TGTGCCAGCAGCCGGGACATGCGGAACACTGAAGCTTTCTTT
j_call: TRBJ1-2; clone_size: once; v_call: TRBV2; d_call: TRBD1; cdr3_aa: CASSDGQGLYGYTF; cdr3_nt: TGTGCCAGCAGTGATGGACAGGGGCTCTATGGCTACACCTTC
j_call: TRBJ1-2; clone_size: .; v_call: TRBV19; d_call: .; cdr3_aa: CASSISSNNYGYTF; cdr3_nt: TGTGCCAGTAGTATCTCGAGCAATAACTATGGCTACACCTTC
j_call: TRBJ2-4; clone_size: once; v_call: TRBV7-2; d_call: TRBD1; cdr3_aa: CASSSDRGGIQYF; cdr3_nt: TGTGCCAGCAGCTCGGACAGGGGAGGCATTCAGTACTTC
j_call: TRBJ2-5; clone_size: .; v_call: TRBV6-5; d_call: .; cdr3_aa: CASSYRGVKYF; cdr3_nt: TGTGCCAGCAGTTACCGGGGAGTCAAGTACTTC
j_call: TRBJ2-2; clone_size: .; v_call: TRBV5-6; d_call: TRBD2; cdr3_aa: CASSLWLAGANTGELFF; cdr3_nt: TGTGCCAGCAGCTTGTGGCTAGCGGGAGCGAACACCGGGGAGCTGTTTTTT
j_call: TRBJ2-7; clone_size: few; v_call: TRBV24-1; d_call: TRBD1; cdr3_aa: CATSDPRDRDSEQYF; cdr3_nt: TGTGCCACCAGTGACCCACGGGACAGGGATTCCGAGCAGTACTTC
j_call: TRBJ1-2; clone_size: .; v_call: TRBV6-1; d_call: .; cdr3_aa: CASSEYMNLAYGYTF; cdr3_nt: TGTGCCAGCAGTGAATATATGAATTTAGCCTATGGCTACACCTTC